Below, 32 T cell receptor beta chains from the same sample are listed, as sequenced in a study of cytomegalovirus exposure and HLA in healthy donors. This PCR relied on a set of 60 Vbeta primers and 13 Jbeta primers. Only in-frame clones appear in the TCRdb table, and some are missing; sequencing was by immunoSEQ multiplex PCR. The repertoire includes 130,000 to 150,000 clones, approximately 82% of them detected once, and roughly 9.7% sits in the top ten. The sample consisted of PBMCs. Receptor source: an older woman in good health and CMV-seropositive.

V is TRBV5-4 and J is TRBJ1-1; 7 bases are a match to TRBD1. Germline lookup yields CDR1 SGHNT and CDR2 YYREEE (reference sequence). Germline trimming cut 1 base from V and 11 bases from J; bases unmatched to any gene: 5. This CDR3 region has 12 residues. CDR3 bases: TGTGCCAGCAGCTTGACAGGGGAAGGGGCTTTCTTT. Its protein product is CASSLTGEGAFF.

This chain joins TRBV4-1 and TRBJ2-5; the D gene is possibly TRBD1 (5 bases). The J call may be faulty, since TRBJ2-7 better matches the DNA end. Germline loops: CDR1 MGHRA, CDR2 YSYEKL. The CDR3 length is 13 residues. In DNA, the CDR3 is TGCGCCAGCAGCCAAGAGGCAGGGTACGAGCAGTACTTC. This codes for CASSQEAGYEQYF.

This clone was detected only a few times. The chain recombines TRBV27 with TRBJ2-1; TRBD2 matches 9 bases. Germline V gene lookup returns CDR1 MNHEY and CDR2 SMNVEV (reference sequence). This CDR3 is built from 20 residues. V shed 0 bases and J 1 base; nucleotides not matched to a gene: 13. The CDR3 DNA is TGTGCCAGCAGTTTATCGAAATTGCCAACTAGCGGGCGGTCCTACAATGAGCAGTTCTTC. Amino acids: CASSLSKLPTSGRSYNEQFF.

The gene calls are TRBV28 and TRBJ1-4; the D gene is possibly TRBD1 (6 bases). Trimming took off 4 bases at V and 5 bases at J, with 14 bases between the two ends. Germline V gives CDR1 MDHEN, CDR2 SYDVKM. The CDR3 length is 15 residues. The CDR3 DNA reads TGTGCCAGCAGTTCTGGGGGGGGCAGGAATGAAAAACTGTTTTTT. Amino acids: CASSSGGGRNEKLFF.

The rearrangement links TRBV29-1 to TRBJ2-3; 8 bases are shared with TRBD1. V gave up 6 bases and J gave up 4 bases; unmatched junction bases: 6. Germline V CDR1 and CDR2: SQVTM, ANQGSEA. The CDR3 spans 13 residues. The CDR3 here is CSVSGGAADTQYF. For the CDR3, the DNA is TGCAGCGTCTCAGGGGGCGCAGCAGATACGCAGTATTTT.

Regarding this clone: The limits of the CDR3 on the DNA are not certain, so only TCRdb's listed CDR3 is given. The chain's CDR3 is CASSSSTSPDTQYF. V usage is TRBV6-6 and J usage is TRBJ2-3; TRBD2 was called by the table and not checked on the DNA. Germline CDR1 and CDR2: MNHNY and SVGAGI (reference sequence). The CDR3 has 14 residues if both end residues are counted.

The chain joins TRBV7-9 to TRBJ2-1; D tentatively fits TRBD1 or TRBD2 (10 bases each). V was clipped by 1 base and J by 5 bases, with 21 bases between them. Germline CDR1 is SEHNR and CDR2 is FQNEAQ (reference sequence). CDR3 length: 18 residues. The DNA for the CDR3 is TGTGCCAGCAGCTTAGGCGACAGGGGGCTAGCGGGGGACAATGAGCAGTTCTTC. Amino acid sequence: CASSLGDRGLAGDNEQFF.

Regarding this clone: A read error may account for a junction end that differs from germline. This chain uses TRBV7-7 with TRBJ2-1, with 8 bases fitting TRBD2. The CDR3 is 16 residues long. CDR1 SSHAT and CDR2 FNYEAQ come from the germline V gene (reference sequence). The CDR3, as DNA: TGTGCTAGCAGCTTGACACTAGCGGAATCTAACAATGAGCAGTTCTTC. Amino acids: CASSLTLAESNNEQFF.

The V gene is TRBV5-1, the J gene TRBJ2-1, with D maybe TRBD2 (5 bases). The CDR3 length is 14 residues. With 0 bases removed from V and 9 bases from J, the gap between germline ends came to 13 bases. In germline, CDR1 is SGHRS, CDR2 YFSETQ. The CDR3, as DNA: TGCGCCAGCAGCTTGGATAGCCCGAGGGCTGAGCAGTTCTTC. Residues: CASSLDSPRAEQFF.

J is TRBJ2-1 and V is TRBV5-4, with 10 nucleotides matching TRBD2. V lost 4 bases to trimming and J lost 4 bases; unmatched junction nucleotides: 5. Looked up from germline, CDR1 is SGHNT and CDR2 is YYREEE (reference sequence). CDR3 length: 15 residues. CDR3 in amino acids: CASSPQGLAYNEQFF. The CDR3 nucleotides read TGTGCCAGCAGCCCCCAGGGACTAGCGTACAATGAGCAGTTCTTC.

The chain carries TRBV7-3 and TRBJ1-1; unclear D gene. The ends were cut back, 2 bases at V and 4 bases at J, with 8 bases in the middle. This CDR3 is 13 amino acids long. CDR1 is SGHTA and CDR2 is FQGTGA in the germline V gene. Written as DNA, the CDR3 is TGTGCCAGCAGCTTATGGGCGGGCACTGAAGCTTTCTTT. The encoded protein is CASSLWAGTEAFF.

This chain links TRBV7-9 with TRBJ1-1; TRBD1 matches 9 bases. Germline CDR1 SEHNR, CDR2 FQNEAQ (reference sequence). CDR3 length equals 13 residues. Trimming removed 5 bases from V and 4 bases from J; junction bases left unmatched: 2. The CDR3 is CASSRTGATEAFF. DNA of the CDR3: TGTGCCAGCAGCCGGACAGGGGCCACTGAAGCTTTCTTT.

V is TRBV5-6 and J is TRBJ2-1, with TRBD2 as a possible D gene (6 bases). The germline V gene has CDR1 SGHDT and CDR2 YYEEEE. The CDR3 has 15 amino acids. V shed 2 bases and J shed 5 bases, with 14 bases lying between them. CDR3 in DNA: TGTGCCAGCAGCTTAACACTAGCCATAGACAATGAGCAGTTCTTC. Protein: CASSLTLAIDNEQFF.

The J gene is TRBJ1-1, the V gene TRBV7-5. TRBV7-5 has pseudogene status. The CDR3 has 12 amino acids. CDR3 sequence reads: CAVRELNTEAFF. CDR3 coding DNA: TGTGCCGTCCGAGAGCTGAACACTGAAGCTTTCTTT.

CDR3 sequence: CASSVGIATSRYEQYF. CDR3 nucleotide sequence: TGTGCCAGCAGCGTAGGAATTGCGACTAGTAGGTACGAGCAGTACTTC. The chain recombines TRBV9 with TRBJ2-7; perhaps TRBD2 as D (6 bases). The V end was cut by 0 bases, the J end by 4 bases, with 17 bases between. The CDR3 covers 16 residues. From germline, CDR1 is SGDLS and CDR2 YYNGEE.

The genes are TRBV11-1 and TRBJ2-3, with D uncertain. The CDR3 consists of 13 residues. Germline-derived CDR1 and CDR2 are SGHAT and FQDESV (reference sequence). V was trimmed by 5 bases and J by 11 bases, leaving 17 bases between them. For the CDR3, the DNA is TGTGCCAGCAGCGCAACTGACAAGATCGGGCAGTATTTT. Encoded protein: CASSATDKIGQYF.

This chain connects TRBV5-6 to TRBJ2-1; TRBD2 might be the D (5 bases). This CDR3 has 19 residues. From germline, CDR1 is SGHDT and CDR2 YYEEEE. V shed 0 bases and J shed 1 base, with 20 bases lying between them. The chain's CDR3 is CASSLDPVVGRGSYNEQFF. CDR3 DNA sequence: TGTGCCAGCAGCTTGGACCCTGTGGTGGGGAGAGGGTCCTACAATGAGCAGTTCTTC.

This chain joins TRBV7-3 and TRBJ2-3; 8 bases align to TRBD1. After removal of 6 bases from V and 4 bases from J, the junction contained 9 bases not matched to a gene. There are 15 residues in the CDR3. CDR1 is SGHTA and CDR2 is FQGTGA in the germline V gene. The CDR3 reads CASSPTGQGPDTQYF. The CDR3 region has the DNA TGTGCCAGCAGTCCTACTGGACAGGGACCAGATACGCAGTATTTT.

The table lists this clone with a few counts. This rearrangement joins TRBV28 to TRBJ2-1; tentatively, D is TRBD2 (6 bases). Germline V gene lookup returns CDR1 MDHEN and CDR2 SYDVKM. Trimming removed 5 bases from V and 6 bases from J, with 14 bases in between. CDR3 length: 14 residues. CDR3 in DNA: TGTGCCAGCAGTCCCCGGGGTAGCGGCAATGAGCAGTTCTTC. Its translation: CASSPRGSGNEQFF.

This chain joins TRBV7-6 and TRBJ1-2; 9 positions match TRBD1. The junction had 9 bases not matched to a gene; V was cut back by 6 bases and J by 4 bases. Germline assignment: CDR1 SGHVS and CDR2 FNYEAQ. This CDR3 contains 15 residues. The CDR3 sequence is CASSLGQGPAYGYTF. CDR3 DNA sequence: TGTGCCAGCAGTCTGGGACAGGGCCCTGCCTATGGCTACACCTTC.

This clone was found a few times. This chain links TRBV5-1 with TRBJ1-2; 9 bases align to TRBD1. Per the germline V gene, CDR1 is SGHRS and CDR2 is YFSETQ. The CDR3 has 14 residues. Trimming removed 3 bases from V and 3 bases from J; junction bases left unmatched: 3. CDR3: CASSSTGGDYGYTF. The CDR3 nucleotides read TGCGCCAGCAGCTCGACAGGGGGAGACTATGGCTACACCTTC.

The chain recombines TRBV11-1 with TRBJ2-5, with D possibly matching TRBD2 (5 bases). TRBJ2-7 explains the end of the DNA better; the J call may be wrong. Germline CDR1 SGHAT, CDR2 FQDESV (reference sequence). CDR3 length equals 14 residues. The CDR3 DNA follows: TGTGCCAGCACCTCGGAGGAACTCCTGTACGAGCAGTACTTC. This gives the protein CASTSEELLYEQYF.

The chain uses TRBV7-6 and TRBJ2-1; 14 bases map to TRBD2. V gave up 5 bases and J gave up 4 bases; unmatched junction bases: 13. This CDR3 comprises 19 residues. Germline V gives CDR1 SGHVS, CDR2 FNYEAQ. CDR3 residues: CASSLGLAGVWIPYNEQFF. As DNA, the CDR3 is TGTGCCAGCAGCCTGGGACTAGCGGGAGTCTGGATCCCTTACAATGAGCAGTTCTTC.

The chain has TRBV7-2 and TRBJ2-3; TRBD2 aligns across 10 bases. The germline V gene encodes CDR1 SGHTA and CDR2 FQGNSA. V dropped 2 bases and J dropped 3; count of bases not matched to a gene: 8. The CDR3 spans 17 residues. The CDR3 nucleotides read TGTGCCAGCAGCTTATATCCAGCGGGAGGGCCTACAGATACGCAGTATTTT. The encoded protein is CASSLYPAGGPTDTQYF.

The V call is TRBV18, the J call TRBJ2-2, with 7 bases fitting TRBD1. Germline assignment: CDR1 KGHSH and CDR2 LQKENI. The CDR3 consists of 16 residues. After removal of 0 bases from V and 6 bases from J, the junction contained 7 bases not matched to a gene. The CDR3 sequence is CASSPPRQGNAGELFF. Written as DNA, the CDR3 is TGTGCCAGCTCACCACCGCGACAGGGTAATGCCGGGGAGCTGTTTTTT.

This rearrangement joins TRBV4-1 to TRBJ1-4, with a tentative D call TRBD1 (5 bases). CDR3 size: 14 residues. The V gene lost 1 base and the J gene lost 6 bases, with 9 bases spanning the gap. Germline V CDR1 and CDR2: MGHRA, YSYEKL. CDR3 bases: TGCGCCAGCAGCCAAGTCCCAGGGTATGAAAAACTGTTTTTT. Residues: CASSQVPGYEKLFF.

This chain links TRBV28 with TRBJ2-6; D ambiguous. The germline V gene has CDR1 MDHEN and CDR2 SYDVKM. CDR3 length: 15 amino acids. Trimming cost V 1 base and J 0 bases, with 4 bases left between them. CDR3 loop: CASSLLSSGANVLTF. The CDR3 coding sequence is TGTGCCAGCAGTTTATTGAGCTCTGGGGCCAACGTCCTGACTTTC. Full variable domain (missing parts from reference TRBV28 and TRBJ2-6): DVKVTQSSRYLVKRTGEKVFLECVQDMDHENMFWYRQDPGLGLRLIYFSYDVKMKEKGDIPEGYSVSREKKERFSLILESASTNQTSMYLCASSLLSSGANVLTFGAGSRLTVL.

This chain links TRBV18 with TRBJ2-7; TRBD2 is a possible D gene (5 bases). Germline V CDR1 and CDR2: KGHSH, LQKENI. The CDR3 has 15 residues. V was pared by 3 bases and J by 3 bases, with 15 bases between. The CDR3 reads CASSPSTIGSYEQYF. In DNA, the CDR3 is TGTGCCAGCTCACCCAGCACTATTGGGAGCTACGAGCAGTACTTC.

The chain couples TRBV5-5 to TRBJ2-1; TRBD2 matches at 9 bases. The CDR3 contains 15 residues. Unmatched junction bases numbered 4, after V lost 2 bases and J lost 4 bases. CDR1 and CDR2 (germline): SGHKS, YYEKEE (reference sequence). The CDR3 sequence is CASSFLAGTYNEQFF. Here the CDR3 DNA reads TGTGCCAGCAGCTTCCTAGCGGGAACATACAATGAGCAGTTCTTC.

The J gene is TRBJ2-6, the V gene TRBV9; a weak D match, TRBD1 (6 bases). Germline V gene data show CDR1 as SGDLS and CDR2 as YYNGEE. This CDR3 has 16 residues. The V and J ends lost 0 bases and 2 bases respectively, with 9 bases between them. The CDR3 bases are TGTGCCAGCAGCGTAGGACCAGGGGCTGGGGCCAACGTCCTGACTTTC. Translation gives CASSVGPGAGANVLTF.

The chain has TRBV28 and TRBJ2-3; TRBD1 matches 7 bases. Germline CDR1 reads MDHEN; CDR2 reads SYDVKM. The ends lost 6 bases at V and 6 bases at J; junction bases unmatched: 12. The CDR3 sequence is 15 residues long. The CDR3 is CASSDSDRVADTQYF. In nucleotides, the CDR3 is TGTGCCAGCAGCGACTCCGACAGGGTGGCTGATACGCAGTATTTT.

This chain links TRBV4-1 with TRBJ2-1; the D gene is possibly TRBD1 (5 bases). Germline CDR1 reads MGHRA; CDR2 reads YSYEKL. V was clipped by 1 base and J by 7 bases, with 14 bases between them. The CDR3 runs to 15 residues. The CDR3: CASSQGQGIENEQFF. CDR3 sequence (DNA): TGCGCCAGCAGCCAAGGGCAGGGAATAGAAAATGAGCAGTTCTTC.